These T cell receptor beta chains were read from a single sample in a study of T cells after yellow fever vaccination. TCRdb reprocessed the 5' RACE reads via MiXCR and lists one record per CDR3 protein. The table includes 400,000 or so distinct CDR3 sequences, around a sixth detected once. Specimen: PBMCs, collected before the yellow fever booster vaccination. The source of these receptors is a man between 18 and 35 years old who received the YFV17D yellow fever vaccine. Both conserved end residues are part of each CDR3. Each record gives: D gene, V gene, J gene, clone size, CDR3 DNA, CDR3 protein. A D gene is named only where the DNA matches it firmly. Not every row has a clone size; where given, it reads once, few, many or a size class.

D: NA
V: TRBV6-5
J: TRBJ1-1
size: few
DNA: TGTGCCAGCGGGAAATGGGTCAGGGGGAACACTGAAGCTTTCTTT
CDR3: CASGKWVRGNTEAFF

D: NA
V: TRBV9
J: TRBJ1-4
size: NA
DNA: TGTGCCAGCAGCGTTGAGGCTGCAACTAATGAAAAACTGTTTTTT
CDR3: CASSVEAATNEKLFF

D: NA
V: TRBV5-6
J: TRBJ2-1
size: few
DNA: TGTGCCAGCAGCTTGGGCGCTAATTCCGGGGAGCAGTTCTTC
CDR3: CASSLGANSGEQFF

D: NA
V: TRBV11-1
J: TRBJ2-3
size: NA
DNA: TGTGCCAGCAGCTCCACCTTTGACCGCACAGATACGCAGTATTTT
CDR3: CASSSTFDRTDTQYF

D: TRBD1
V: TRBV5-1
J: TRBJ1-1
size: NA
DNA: TGCGCCAGCAGCCCCGTACAGGGGGCCAACACTGAAGCTTTCTTT
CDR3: CASSPVQGANTEAFF

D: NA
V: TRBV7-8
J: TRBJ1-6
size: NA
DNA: TGTGCCAGCAGCTCTGATGGGGGTAATTCACCCCTCCACTTT
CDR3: CASSSDGGNSPLHF

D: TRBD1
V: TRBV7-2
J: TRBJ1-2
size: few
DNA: TGTGCCAGCAGCTTAGAGACAGGGGCCAACTATGGCTACACCTTC
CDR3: CASSLETGANYGYTF

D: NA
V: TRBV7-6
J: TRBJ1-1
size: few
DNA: TGTGCCAGCAGCCTGGGGGGATTCACTGAAGCTTTCTTT
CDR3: CASSLGGFTEAFF

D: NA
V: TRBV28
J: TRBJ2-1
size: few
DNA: TGTGCCAGCAGCTCGGGGCGGTCATTCTACAATGAGCAGTTCTTC
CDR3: CASSSGRSFYNEQFF

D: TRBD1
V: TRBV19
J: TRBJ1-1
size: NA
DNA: TGTGCCAGTAGTATGACAGGGGGATACACTGAAGCTTTCTTT
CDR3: CASSMTGGYTEAFF

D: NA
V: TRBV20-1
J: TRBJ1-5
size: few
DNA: TGCAGTGCTATCTTCCGGGGCAATCAGCCCCAGCATTTT
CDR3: CSAIFRGNQPQHF

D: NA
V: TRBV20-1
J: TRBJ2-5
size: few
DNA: TGCAGTGCTAGAGATTCTTATATAGAGACCCAGTACTTC
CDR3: CSARDSYIETQYF

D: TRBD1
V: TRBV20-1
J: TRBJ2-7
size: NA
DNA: TGCAGTGCTAGAGCCCTTTCAGGGAGACAGGGAACCTACGAGCAGTACTTC
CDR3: CSARALSGRQGTYEQYF

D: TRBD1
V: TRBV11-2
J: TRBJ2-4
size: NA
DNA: TGTGCCAGCACCACGAGACAGGGGTTTGACATTCAGTACTTC
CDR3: CASTTRQGFDIQYF

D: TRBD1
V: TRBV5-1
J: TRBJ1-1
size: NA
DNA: TGCGCCAGCAGCATCGGACAGGGAAGAACTGAAGCTTTCTTT
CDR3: CASSIGQGRTEAFF

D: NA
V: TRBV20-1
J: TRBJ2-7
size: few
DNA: TGCAGTGCTAGCCTTTCCGGAACCTACGAGCAGTACTTC
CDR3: CSASLSGTYEQYF

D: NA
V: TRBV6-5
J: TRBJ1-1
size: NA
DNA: TGTGCCAGCAGTTACTCGAGCCAGATAAACACTGAAGCTTTCTTT
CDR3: CASSYSSQINTEAFF

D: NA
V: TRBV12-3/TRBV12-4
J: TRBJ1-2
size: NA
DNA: TGTGCCAGCAGTATGACCGGGGCTCTAGGCTATGGCTACACCTTC
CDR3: CASSMTGALGYGYTF

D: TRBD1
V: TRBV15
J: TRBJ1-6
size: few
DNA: TGTGCCACCGGGACAGAAGATTCACCCCTCCACTTT
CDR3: CATGTEDSPLHF

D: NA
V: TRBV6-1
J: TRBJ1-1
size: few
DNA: TGTGCCAGCAGTGAATACAGGGTTTCCGAAGCTTTCTTT
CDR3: CASSEYRVSEAFF

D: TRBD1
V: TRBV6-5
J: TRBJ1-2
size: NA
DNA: TGTGCCAGCAGTTACGATGGGACAGACTATGGCTACACCTTC
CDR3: CASSYDGTDYGYTF

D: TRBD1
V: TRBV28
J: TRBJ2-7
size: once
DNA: TGTGCCAGCAGCGGGGACAGAGCCTACGAGCAGTACTTC
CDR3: CASSGDRAYEQYF

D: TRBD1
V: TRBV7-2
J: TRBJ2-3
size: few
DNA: TGTGCCAGCAGTCGACAGGGTTTGCGGACAGATACGCAGTATTTT
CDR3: CASSRQGLRTDTQYF

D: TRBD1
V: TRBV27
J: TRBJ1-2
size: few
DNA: TGTGCCAGCACCCCGGGACAGGGTAGGAATTTCTATGGCTACACCTTC
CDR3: CASTPGQGRNFYGYTF

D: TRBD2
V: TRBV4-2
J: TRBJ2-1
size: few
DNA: TGTGCCAGCAGCCAAGAGACGACTAGCGGGGGGAGTGAGCAGTTCTTC
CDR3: CASSQETTSGGSEQFF

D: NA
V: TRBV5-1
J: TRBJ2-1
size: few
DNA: TGCGCCAGCAGCCTTGTAACCATGGTTAATGAGCAGTTCTTC
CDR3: CASSLVTMVNEQFF

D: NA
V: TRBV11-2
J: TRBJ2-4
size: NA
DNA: TGTGCCAGCAGCCCCCAGTCGGGCATTCAGTACTTC
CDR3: CASSPQSGIQYF

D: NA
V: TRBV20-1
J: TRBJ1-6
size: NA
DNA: TGCAGTGCTAGAGATCGATCGCAGCTTAATTCACCCCTCCACTTT
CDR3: CSARDRSQLNSPLHF

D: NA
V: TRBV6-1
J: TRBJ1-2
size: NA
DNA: TGTGCCAGCAGTGCAAGGGATGGCAGCGGCTACACCTTC
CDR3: CASSARDGSGYTF

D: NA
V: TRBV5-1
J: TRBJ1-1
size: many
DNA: TGTGCCAGCAGCTTGGGGGGGGGCACTGAAGCTTTCTTT
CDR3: CASSLGGGTEAFF

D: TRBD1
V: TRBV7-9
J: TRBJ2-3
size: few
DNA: TGTGCCAGCACCACGGGTCACAGGGGGGGCACAGATACGCAGTATTTT
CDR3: CASTTGHRGGTDTQYF

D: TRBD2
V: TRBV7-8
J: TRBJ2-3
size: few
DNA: TGTGCCAGCAGCTACAGACTAGCGGGCCCCACAGATACGCAGTATTTT
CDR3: CASSYRLAGPTDTQYF

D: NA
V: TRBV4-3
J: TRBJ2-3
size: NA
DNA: TGCGCCAGCAGCCAGCGGGGAAAGTTCGATACGCAGTATTTT
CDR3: CASSQRGKFDTQYF

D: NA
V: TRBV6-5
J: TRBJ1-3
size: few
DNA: TGTGCCAGCAGTTACTCAGGGCGTGGAAACACCATATATTTT
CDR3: CASSYSGRGNTIYF

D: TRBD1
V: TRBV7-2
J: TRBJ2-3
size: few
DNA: TGTGCCAGCAGCTTAGGACAGGGGGTGGGGTATTTT
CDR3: CASSLGQGVGYF

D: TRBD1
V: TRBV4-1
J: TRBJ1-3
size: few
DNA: TGCGCCAGCAGCCAAGTCCCGACAGGGGGAAACACCATATATTTT
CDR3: CASSQVPTGGNTIYF

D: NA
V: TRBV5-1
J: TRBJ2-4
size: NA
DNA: TGCGCCAGCAGGACGGCTGAGGCCAAAAACATTCAGTACTTC
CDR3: CASRTAEAKNIQYF

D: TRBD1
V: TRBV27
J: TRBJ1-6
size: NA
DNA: TGTGCCAGCAGTCTAACCGGGACAGGGCATTCACCCCTCCACTTT
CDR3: CASSLTGTGHSPLHF

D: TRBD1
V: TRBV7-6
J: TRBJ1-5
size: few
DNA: TGTGCCAGCAGCGAGTACAGGGGTGCCCAGCATTTT
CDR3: CASSEYRGAQHF

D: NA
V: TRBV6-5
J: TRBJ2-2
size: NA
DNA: TGTGCCAGCAGTCAACTTGGGGAGCTGTTTTTT
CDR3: CASSQLGELFF

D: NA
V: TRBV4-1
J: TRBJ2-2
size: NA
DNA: TGCGCCAGCAGCCAGGGGGGAGGCCGGGGCACCGGGGAGCTGTTTTTT
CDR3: CASSQGGGRGTGELFF